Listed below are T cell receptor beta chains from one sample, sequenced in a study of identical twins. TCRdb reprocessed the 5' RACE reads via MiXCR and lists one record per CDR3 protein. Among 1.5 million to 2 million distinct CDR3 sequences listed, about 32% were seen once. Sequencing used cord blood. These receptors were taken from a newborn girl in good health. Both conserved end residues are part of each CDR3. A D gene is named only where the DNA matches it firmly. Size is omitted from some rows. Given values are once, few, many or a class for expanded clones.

CDR3: CASRMTGTDTQYF
DNA: TGTGCCAGCAGAATGACAGGCACAGATACGCAGTATTTT
size: many
J: TRBJ2-3
D: .
V: TRBV12-3/TRBV12-4

CDR3: CSAQLAGHNEQYF
DNA: TGCAGTGCCCAACTCGCCGGGCACAATGAGCAGTACTTC
size: .
J: TRBJ2-4
D: .
V: TRBV20-1

CDR3: CASSGDRGGTGELFF
DNA: TGTGCCAGCAGCGGGGACAGGGGTGGAACCGGGGAGCTGTTTTTT
size: .
J: TRBJ2-2
D: TRBD1
V: TRBV4-2

CDR3: CASSQGTRRESPLHF
DNA: TGTGCCAGTAGCCAAGGGACACGGAGGGAGTCACCCCTCCACTTT
size: .
J: TRBJ1-6
D: .
V: TRBV19

CDR3: CASSPGLTNTGELFF
DNA: TGTGCCAGCAGCCCAGGACTCACGAACACCGGGGAGCTGTTTTTT
size: .
J: TRBJ2-2
D: .
V: TRBV7-2

CDR3: CATSRDLGDGYTF
DNA: TGTGCCACCAGCAGAGATCTGGGGGATGGCTACACCTTC
size: many
J: TRBJ1-2
D: .
V: TRBV15

CDR3: CASSSRDRANNEQFF
DNA: TGTGCCAGCAGCTCTAGGGACAGGGCAAACAATGAGCAGTTCTTC
size: few
J: TRBJ2-1
D: TRBD1
V: TRBV12-3/TRBV12-4

CDR3: CASTIIPGQGINGYTF
DNA: TGTGCCAGCACTATCATCCCGGGACAGGGGATCAATGGCTACACCTTC
size: .
J: TRBJ1-2
D: TRBD1
V: TRBV27

CDR3: CAIRKYHREGDTEAFF
DNA: TGTGCCATCAGGAAATACCACAGGGAAGGGGACACTGAAGCTTTCTTT
size: few
J: TRBJ1-1
D: .
V: TRBV10-3

CDR3: CASSQTGGWVPYEQYF
DNA: TGTGCCAGCAGTCAGACAGGGGGATGGGTACCCTACGAGCAGTACTTC
size: few
J: TRBJ2-7
D: TRBD1
V: TRBV27

CDR3: CASSEAQGAYQPQHF
DNA: TGTGCCAGCAGTGAAGCCCAGGGGGCCTATCAGCCCCAGCATTTT
size: .
J: TRBJ1-5
D: TRBD1
V: TRBV6-1

CDR3: CSARPLGGQGYGYTF
DNA: TGCAGTGCTAGACCGCTTGGTGGGCAAGGCTATGGCTACACCTTC
size: .
J: TRBJ1-2
D: .
V: TRBV20-1

CDR3: CASSQDPTPNEQFF
DNA: TGCGCCAGCAGCCAAGATCCCACGCCCAATGAGCAGTTCTTC
size: .
J: TRBJ2-1
D: .
V: TRBV4-1

CDR3: CATTGDSSYNEQFF
DNA: TGTGCCACGACAGGGGACAGCTCCTACAATGAGCAGTTCTTC
size: few
J: TRBJ2-1
D: TRBD1
V: TRBV24-1

CDR3: CSVSRFLGFNEKLFF
DNA: TGCAGCGTTTCCCGATTTTTAGGGTTTAATGAAAAACTGTTTTTT
size: once
J: TRBJ1-4
D: .
V: TRBV29-1

CDR3: CSARSGTGGWGYTF
DNA: TGCAGTGCTAGATCCGGGACAGGGGGTTGGGGCTACACCTTC
size: .
J: TRBJ1-2
D: TRBD1
V: TRBV20-1

CDR3: CAGTGSSYNEQFF
DNA: TGTGCTGGTACGGGGAGCTCCTACAATGAGCAGTTCTTC
size: .
J: TRBJ2-1
D: .
V: TRBV2

CDR3: CASSLLRQGRYNEQFF
DNA: TGTGCCAGCAGCTTGCTCCGACAGGGTCGTTACAATGAGCAGTTCTTC
size: .
J: TRBJ2-1
D: TRBD1
V: TRBV13

CDR3: CAISRTSPYEQYF
DNA: TGTGCCATCAGTCGGACAAGCCCCTACGAGCAGTACTTC
size: .
J: TRBJ2-7
D: .
V: TRBV10-3

CDR3: CASDLGLAAYNEQFF
DNA: TGTGCCAGCGACCTAGGACTAGCGGCTTACAATGAGCAGTTCTTC
size: .
J: TRBJ2-1
D: TRBD2
V: TRBV28

CDR3: CASELGESYEQYF
DNA: TGTGCCAGCGAACTTGGGGAGTCCTACGAGCAGTACTTC
size: few
J: TRBJ2-7
D: .
V: TRBV11-2

CDR3: CASSYLRGYSYEQYF
DNA: TGTGCCAGCAGTTACCTCAGGGGGTACTCCTACGAGCAGTACTTC
size: few
J: TRBJ2-7
D: TRBD1
V: TRBV6-5

CDR3: CASSPSGGDSEKLFF
DNA: TGCGCCAGCAGCCCCTCAGGGGGGGATAGTGAAAAACTGTTTTTT
size: .
J: TRBJ1-4
D: TRBD1
V: TRBV5-1

CDR3: CASRRGSPLGEQYF
DNA: TGTGCCAGCAGAAGGGGTTCCCCATTAGGCGAGCAGTACTTC
size: .
J: TRBJ2-7
D: .
V: TRBV6-5

CDR3: CASRGPGQGAYNEQFF
DNA: TGCGCCAGCAGAGGGCCAGGACAGGGGGCCTACAATGAGCAGTTCTTC
size: .
J: TRBJ2-1
D: TRBD1
V: TRBV5-1

CDR3: CASSLARAGYNEQFF
DNA: TGTGCCAGCAGCTTGGCGAGGGCCGGGTACAATGAGCAGTTCTTC
size: .
J: TRBJ2-1
D: .
V: TRBV5-6

CDR3: CSASRGRGYEQYF
DNA: TGCAGTGCTAGTCGGGGGAGGGGGTACGAGCAGTACTTC
size: .
J: TRBJ2-7
D: .
V: TRBV20-1

CDR3: CASSQGPQGHTEAFF
DNA: TGTGCCAGCAGCCAAGGACCCCAGGGTCACACTGAAGCTTTCTTT
size: once
J: TRBJ1-1
D: .
V: TRBV3-1

CDR3: CSARGTGHSNQPQHF
DNA: TGCAGTGCTAGAGGGACAGGGCATAGCAATCAGCCCCAGCATTTT
size: few
J: TRBJ1-5
D: TRBD1
V: TRBV20-1

CDR3: CASSAGSGGLQGETQYF
DNA: TGTGCCAGCAGCGCCGGTAGCGGGGGCCTACAGGGAGAGACCCAGTACTTC
size: .
J: TRBJ2-5
D: TRBD2
V: TRBV7-2

CDR3: CASSQDRQGIHYGYTF
DNA: TGTGCCAGCAGCCAAGATAGGCAGGGAATCCACTATGGCTACACCTTC
size: few
J: TRBJ1-2
D: .
V: TRBV14

CDR3: CASSVPGVNTEAFF
DNA: TGCGCCAGCAGCGTACCAGGGGTGAACACTGAAGCTTTCTTT
size: .
J: TRBJ1-1
D: .
V: TRBV5-1

CDR3: CASRRSGTGRYEQYF
DNA: TGTGCCAGCAGACGTTCCGGGACAGGGAGGTACGAGCAGTACTTC
size: few
J: TRBJ2-7
D: TRBD1
V: TRBV14

CDR3: CASSFPGLGPREQYF
DNA: TGTGCCAGCAGTTTCCCCGGACTAGGACCCCGCGAGCAGTACTTC
size: few
J: TRBJ2-7
D: TRBD2
V: TRBV28

CDR3: CASSASGTSPHEQYF
DNA: TGCGCCAGCAGCGCATCCGGGACTAGCCCCCACGAGCAGTACTTC
size: few
J: TRBJ2-7
D: TRBD2
V: TRBV5-1

CDR3: CASSESRLSSQHF
DNA: TGCGCCAGCAGTGAGTCGAGGTTATCATCCCAGCATTTT
size: .
J: TRBJ1-5
D: .
V: TRBV10-2

CDR3: CASSFSRAGANEQYF
DNA: TGCGCCAGCAGCTTCTCCCGAGCGGGTGCCAATGAGCAGTACTTC
size: few
J: TRBJ2-5
D: .
V: TRBV5-1

CDR3: CSAHGPSGGGISTDTQYF
DNA: TGCAGTGCTCACGGGCCTAGCGGGGGCGGAATTAGCACAGATACGCAGTATTTT
size: .
J: TRBJ2-3
D: TRBD2
V: TRBV20-1

CDR3: CASTRQGSGTGELFF
DNA: TGTGCCAGCACCCGACAGGGGTCGGGCACCGGGGAGCTGTTTTTT
size: .
J: TRBJ2-2
D: TRBD1
V: TRBV28

CDR3: CSASAGGLGETQYF
DNA: TGCAGTGCTAGTGCAGGGGGCTTAGGGGAGACCCAGTACTTC
size: .
J: TRBJ2-5
D: TRBD1
V: TRBV20-1

CDR3: CASSPPWGDEQFF
DNA: TGTGCCAGCAGCCCTCCGTGGGGGGATGAGCAGTTCTTC
size: few
J: TRBJ2-1
D: .
V: TRBV7-2

CDR3: CASSQERLAGGTADTQYF
DNA: TGTGCCAGCAGCCAAGAAAGACTAGCGGGAGGAACGGCAGATACGCAGTATTTT
size: .
J: TRBJ2-3
D: TRBD2
V: TRBV3-1

CDR3: CASSLKGRSYGYTF
DNA: TGTGCCAGCAGTTTAAAGGGGAGGAGCTATGGCTACACCTTC
size: few
J: TRBJ1-2
D: .
V: TRBV28

CDR3: CASSPEDRTYGYTF
DNA: TGCGCCAGCAGCCCAGAGGACAGGACCTATGGCTACACCTTC
size: few
J: TRBJ1-2
D: TRBD1
V: TRBV5-1

CDR3: CASSQDPTLGSEKLFF
DNA: TGTGCCAGCAGCCAAGATCCCACATTAGGTAGTGAAAAACTGTTTTTT
size: .
J: TRBJ1-4
D: .
V: TRBV14

CDR3: CSVAGGSKETQYF
DNA: TGCAGCGTTGCGGGAGGGAGTAAAGAGACCCAGTACTTC
size: many
J: TRBJ2-5
D: TRBD2
V: TRBV29-1

CDR3: CASAGTGEWEQYF
DNA: TGTGCCAGCGCCGGGACAGGCGAATGGGAGCAGTACTTC
size: once
J: TRBJ2-7
D: TRBD1
V: TRBV27

CDR3: CASSFNSRGRDQPQHF
DNA: TGTGCCAGCAGTTTTAATTCCAGGGGTAGGGATCAGCCCCAGCATTTT
size: .
J: TRBJ1-5
D: .
V: TRBV28

CDR3: CSVENPVYYGYTF
DNA: TGCAGCGTTGAAAATCCGGTATACTATGGCTACACCTTC
size: many
J: TRBJ1-2
D: .
V: TRBV29-1

CDR3: CASSDVTYGYTF
DNA: TGTGCCAGCAGTGATGTGACGTATGGCTACACCTTC
size: .
J: TRBJ1-2
D: .
V: TRBV2

CDR3: CASSQAPSGHYNEQFF
DNA: TGCGCCAGCAGCCAAGCCCCGAGCGGACATTACAATGAGCAGTTCTTC
size: many
J: TRBJ2-1
D: .
V: TRBV4-1

CDR3: CASSEKNRDEQYF
DNA: TGTGCCAGCAGTGAAAAGAACAGGGACGAGCAGTACTTC
size: .
J: TRBJ2-7
D: .
V: TRBV2

CDR3: CSARALELNTDTQYF
DNA: TGCAGTGCTAGAGCGCTAGAGCTCAACACAGATACGCAGTATTTT
size: .
J: TRBJ2-3
D: .
V: TRBV20-1

CDR3: CASSVTHLKSYEQYF
DNA: TGCGCCAGCAGCGTCACCCACCTAAAGTCCTACGAGCAGTACTTC
size: many
J: TRBJ2-7
D: .
V: TRBV5-1

CDR3: CASSLALPGPMSGYEQYF
DNA: TGTGCCAGCAGCTTAGCGCTACCGGGGCCCATGAGCGGCTACGAGCAGTACTTC
size: once
J: TRBJ2-7
D: .
V: TRBV7-8

CDR3: CASSYSTSGSHEQFF
DNA: TGTGCCAGCAGTTATTCGACTAGCGGGAGCCATGAGCAGTTCTTC
size: few
J: TRBJ2-1
D: TRBD2
V: TRBV9

CDR3: CASSKLPGVAGELFF
DNA: TGTGCCAGCAGTAAATTACCAGGGGTGGCCGGGGAGCTGTTTTTT
size: .
J: TRBJ2-2
D: .
V: TRBV25-1

CDR3: CASSPAGTGKGYTF
DNA: TGTGCCAGCAGCCCCGCCGGGACAGGGAAGGGCTACACCTTC
size: .
J: TRBJ1-2
D: TRBD1
V: TRBV7-9

CDR3: CASSSGLAHYNEQFF
DNA: TGTGCCAGCAGTTCCGGACTAGCGCACTACAATGAGCAGTTCTTC
size: .
J: TRBJ2-1
D: TRBD2
V: TRBV6-6